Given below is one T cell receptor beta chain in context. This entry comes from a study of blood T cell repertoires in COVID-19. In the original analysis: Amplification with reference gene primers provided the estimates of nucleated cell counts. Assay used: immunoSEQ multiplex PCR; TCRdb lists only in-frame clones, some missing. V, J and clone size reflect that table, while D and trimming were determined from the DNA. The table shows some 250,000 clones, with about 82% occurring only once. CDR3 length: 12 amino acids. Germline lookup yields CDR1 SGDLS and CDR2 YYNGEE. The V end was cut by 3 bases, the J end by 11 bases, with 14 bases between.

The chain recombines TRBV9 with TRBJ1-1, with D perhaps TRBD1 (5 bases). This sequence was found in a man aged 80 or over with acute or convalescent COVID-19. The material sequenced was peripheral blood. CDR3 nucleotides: TGTGCCAGCAGCGGCTCCTCGGGGGAGGCTTTCTTT. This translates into CASSGSSGEAFF.